This T cell receptor beta chain is drawn from a study of T cell responses to AZD1222 COVID-19 vaccine. Study results and limitations: The span of vaccine-associated CD4 TCRs extended across spike, with dominance at 160-218 and 743-854. An increase in Spike-specific TCR breadth and depth was observed after two AZD1222 doses.

TCRdb's copy holds only in-frame clones and misses some; the assay was immunoSEQ multiplex PCR. The sample includes approximately 61,000 clones, roughly four fifths of them seen just once. Pooled samples include second doses given at about 4 or 12 weeks. About this clone itself: Its antigen is undetermined.

The material was peripheral blood, obtained 28 days after the second AZD1222 dose. The sequence came from an adult who received the AZD1222 COVID-19 vaccine.

The CDR3 DNA reads as TGTGCCAGCGGGGACAGCTCCTATAATTCACCCCTCCACTTT. Its protein product is CASGDSSYNSPLHF. The chain employs TRBV6-5 and TRBJ1-6; 7 positions agree with TRBD1. The V gene's germline CDR1 is MNHEY and CDR2 SVGAGI. This CDR3 is built from 14 residues. The V gene end was trimmed by 8 bases and the J gene end by 0 bases; junction bases not matched to a gene: 1.